What follows are 17 T cell receptor beta chains derived from one specimen sequenced in a study of blood T cell repertoires in COVID-19. Data came from immunoSEQ multiplex PCR; TCRdb stores just in-frame clones and leaves some out. The repertoire holds 250,000 to 300,000 clones, with 90% as singletons. Sequences were obtained from PBMCs or T cells enriched from blood (not recorded which). The receptor set was obtained from a woman under 40 who had recovered from COVID-19.

V is TRBV3-1 (or the pseudogene TRBV3-2) and J is TRBJ2-1; the match to TRBD2 covers 15 bases. CDR1 LGHDT and CDR2 YNNKEL come from the germline V gene (reference sequence). V dropped 5 bases and J dropped 4; count of bases not matched to a gene: 3. CDR3 length: 16 residues. Written as DNA, the CDR3 is TGTGCCAGCAGCGGGACTAGCGGGAGGAAATACAATGAGCAGTTCTTC. Its translation: CASSGTSGRKYNEQFF.

The chain carries TRBV18 and TRBJ1-2; the D gene is possibly TRBD1 (5 bases). CDR1 KGHSH and CDR2 LQKENI come from the germline V gene. The germline V and J ends were trimmed by 0 bases and 5 bases, with 13 bases remaining between them. The CDR3 runs to 15 residues. DNA for the CDR3: TGTGCCAGCTCACCACCGATACAGGCGGAGTATGGCTACACCTTC. It specifies CASSPPIQAEYGYTF.

This clone was observed a few times. The chain carries TRBV11-3 and TRBJ2-1; TRBD2 matches at 11 bases. Germline CDR1 reads SGHNT; CDR2 reads YENEEA. The CDR3 sequence is 15 residues long. The trim removed 5 bases at V and 6 bases at J, leaving 6 bases unmatched. In DNA, the CDR3 is TGTGCCAGCAGCCCAACTAGCGGGAGAGGCAATGAGCAGTTCTTC. Its protein is CASSPTSGRGNEQFF.

This rearrangement joins TRBV18 to TRBJ2-7; 13 bases are shared with TRBD2. In germline, CDR1 is KGHSH, CDR2 LQKENI. The CDR3 totals 16 residues. Unmatched junction bases numbered 2, after V lost 3 bases and J lost 0 bases. The CDR3: CASSPGLAGSSYEQYF. In nucleotides, the CDR3 is TGTGCCAGCTCACCGGGACTAGCGGGGAGCTCCTACGAGCAGTACTTC.

This sequence joins TRBV19 and TRBJ2-3; TRBD1 agrees at 7 bases. The CDR3 is 16 amino acids. Germline V CDR1 and CDR2: LNHDA, SQIVND (reference sequence). The junction had 7 bases not matched to a gene; V was cut back by 3 bases and J by 1 base. The CDR3 nucleotides read TGTGCCAGTAGTATTGCGCAGGGGGACGGCACAGATACGCAGTATTTT. Translation gives CASSIAQGDGTDTQYF. Full variable domain (remainder filled in from reference TRBV19 and TRBJ2-3): DGGITQSPKYLFRKEGQNVTLSCEQNLNHDAMYWYRQDPGQGLRLIYYSQIVNDFQKGDIAEGYSVSREKKESFPLTVTSAQKNPTAFYLCASSIAQGDGTDTQYFGPGTRLTVL.

The V and J genes are TRBV10-3 and TRBJ2-1; 8 bases are shared with TRBD2. CDR1 is ENHRY and CDR2 is SYGVKD in the germline V gene. The CDR3 contains 16 residues. The V segment lost 5 bases and the J segment 7 bases; nucleotides outside the gene matches: 13. This CDR3 is CAISPRAGEGSNEQFF. The CDR3 coding sequence is TGTGCCATCAGTCCTCGAGCGGGAGAGGGATCTAATGAGCAGTTCTTC.

The chain uses TRBV9 and TRBJ2-2; possibly TRBD2 for D (6 bases). Germline V gives CDR1 SGDLS, CDR2 YYNGEE. This CDR3 is built from 16 residues. The V end lost 1 base, the J end lost 7 bases, and 17 bases lay between the germline ends. CDR3 coding DNA: TGTGCCAGCAGCGTATCGGACCCGGAGGGTCACGGGGAGCTGTTTTTT. It codes for CASSVSDPEGHGELFF.

This sequence joins TRBV7-8 and TRBJ2-1; 9 bases match TRBD2. Germline loops: CDR1 SGHVS, CDR2 FQNEAQ. The CDR3 totals 15 residues. V shed 5 bases and J 4 bases; nucleotides not matched to a gene: 6. The CDR3, as DNA: TGTGCCAGCAGCACACGACTAGCGGTTTACAATGAGCAGTTCTTC. Translated: CASSTRLAVYNEQFF.

This clone was seen a single time. The chain couples TRBV28 to TRBJ1-5; D perhaps matches TRBD1 (5 bases). Deletions cut 4 bases from V and 4 bases from J, with 14 bases between. This CDR3 is 15 amino acids long. Germline V gene lookup returns CDR1 MDHEN and CDR2 SYDVKM. DNA of the CDR3: TGTGCCAGCAGTTCCCATAGGGGTGGGAATCAGCCCCAGCATTTT. It is translated as CASSSHRGGNQPQHF.

The chain couples TRBV3-1 (or the pseudogene TRBV3-2) to TRBJ2-3; the match to TRBD2 covers 7 bases. Germline V gene data show CDR1 as LGHDT and CDR2 as YNNKEL (reference sequence). CDR3 length equals 18 residues. V lost 1 base and J lost 0; bases outside the gene matches: 10. The CDR3 here is CASSQGARDYLSTDTQYF. The CDR3 coding sequence is TGTGCCAGCAGCCAAGGGGCCCGGGACTACCTTAGCACAGATACGCAGTATTTT.

CDR3 sequence (DNA): TGTGCCAGCAGCTCCCATTTGACTAGCAACGCAGATACGCAGTATTTT. This translates into CASSSHLTSNADTQYF. This rearrangement joins TRBV7-2 to TRBJ2-3; TRBD2 matches 7 bases. The junction had 11 bases not matched to a gene; V was cut back by 4 bases and J by 4 bases. This CDR3 is 16 amino acids long. Germline-derived CDR1 and CDR2 are SGHTA and FQGNSA.

In this sample, this clone turned up a few times. DNA of the CDR3: TGTGCCAGCAGCCCAGTTAGCGGGAGGGGTACCTACGAGCAGTACTTC. It specifies CASSPVSGRGTYEQYF. V usage is TRBV7-2 and J usage is TRBJ2-7; 11 nucleotides agree with TRBD2. The CDR3 has 16 residues. CDR1 and CDR2 (germline): SGHTA, FQGNSA. J lost 2 bases, V lost 5 bases, and 8 bases had no gene match.

This clone was detected once. This sequence joins TRBV2 and TRBJ1-2, with D possibly being TRBD1 (6 bases). Trimming took off 7 bases at V and 2 bases at J, with 14 bases between the two ends. Per the germline V gene, CDR1 is SNHLY and CDR2 is FYNNEI. This CDR3 contains 14 residues. The CDR3 protein is CASTTQGPNYGYTF. CDR3 sequence (DNA): TGTGCCAGCACCACACAGGGTCCCAACTATGGCTACACCTTC.

This chain joins TRBV11-1 and TRBJ2-7; 8 nucleotides align to TRBD2. Per germline, CDR1 SGHAT and CDR2 FQDESV (reference sequence). The CDR3 length is 14 residues. After removal of 5 bases from V and 3 bases from J, the junction contained 6 bases not matched to a gene. The CDR3 region is CASSRTTSGYEQYF. Written as DNA, the CDR3 is TGTGCCAGCAGCCGCACCACTAGCGGCTACGAGCAGTACTTC.

The V and J genes are TRBV6-2 or TRBV6-3 and TRBJ1-6; TRBD1 might be the D (6 bases). The germline CDR1 and CDR2 sequences are MNHEY and SVGEGT. This CDR3 contains 15 residues. Trimming took 4 bases from V and 6 from J, leaving 13 bases between them. This CDR3 reads CASSFVGALNSPLHF. Written as DNA, the CDR3 is TGTGCCAGCAGTTTTGTGGGGGCGCTTAATTCACCCCTCCACTTT.

The chain couples TRBV7-2 to TRBJ1-1; D possibly corresponds to TRBD1 (5 bases). CDR1 is SGHTA, CDR2 FQGNSA, per germline. The CDR3 is 14 amino acids. Trimming stripped 5 bases from V and 0 bases from J, with 10 bases between. DNA of the CDR3: TGTGCCAGCAGCCCCCAGGGATTGAACACTGAAGCTTTCTTT. It codes for CASSPQGLNTEAFF. The variable domain in full, completed from reference TRBV7-2 and TRBJ1-1, reads GAGVSQSPSNKVTEKGKDVELRCDPISGHTALYWYRQSLGQGLEFLIYFQGNSAPDKSGLPSDRFSAERTGGSVSTLTIQRTQQEDSAVYLCASSPQGLNTEAFFGQGTRLTVV.

This sequence joins TRBV18 and TRBJ1-1; weak D call: TRBD1 (5 bases). Between the trimmed V and J ends, which lost 3 bases and 0 bases, there was a span of 8 bases. The germline V gene encodes CDR1 KGHSH and CDR2 LQKENI. This CDR3 is 14 amino acids long. The CDR3 spells CASSPATVNTEAFF. CDR3 coding DNA: TGTGCCAGCTCACCCGCGACAGTGAACACTGAAGCTTTCTTT.